This T cell receptor (beta chain) was captured by sequencing in a study of blood T cell repertoires in COVID-19. Only in-frame clones appear in the TCRdb table, and some are missing; sequencing was by immunoSEQ multiplex PCR. Of about 400,000 clones listed, around 86% are singletons. The germline V gene encodes CDR1 SGHNT and CDR2 YYREEE (reference sequence). This CDR3 is 15 amino acids long. With 4 bases clipped from V and 0 bases from J, the junction kept 4 bases outside the gene matches. The sample comprised peripheral blood. This clonotype was sampled from a woman in her twenties or thirties with active or convalescent COVID-19. The chain carries TRBV5-4 and TRBJ2-5; 9 bases map to TRBD2. As DNA, the CDR3 is TGTGCCAGCAGCGGACCTAGCGGGAACCAAGAGACCCAGTACTTC. Its translation is CASSGPSGNQETQYF.